This T cell receptor beta chain was profiled in a study of cytomegalovirus exposure and HLA in healthy donors (dated by TCRdb to 2017 to 2019). With regard to the full study: According to an earlier analysis of several hundred of the donors, about 179 million T cells yielded 120 million or so unique TCR beta sequences and 276 Gb of sequence data. Approximately 310 gigabases of sequencing data and approximately 84 million unique TCR sequences were included in an early release covering roughly 700 HLA-typed donors. Among the approximately 400 genotyped donors, approximately 81% belonged to the genetic ancestry cluster associated with self-reported Caucasian donors. The study aimed to test whether cataloging public T cell receptors could reveal signatures of past pathogen exposure. The study used immunosequencing to profile the T cell repertoires of 666 subjects and linked those repertoires to cytomegalovirus serostatus. Along with the roughly 670-subject first cohort, a separate validation cohort of more than 90 different subjects was used. To predict cytomegalovirus infection status, the study combined high-throughput TCR immunosequencing, statistical association of individual TCRs with disease status, and machine learning. To study patterns of TCR occurrence, a later analysis re-analyzed previously published TCR beta repertoires from 600 to 750 donors and added high-resolution HLA genotyping. In the later analysis, no new phenotypic data were used to find candidate immune exposures; instead, reliance was placed on TCR beta sequences and their occurrence across donors. In an earlier analysis of a few hundred of the donors, high-throughput TCR beta sequencing was used to judge whether each TCR beta V gene segment behaved as functional or pseudogenic. Alongside the repertoire data, information on donor age, sex, ethnicity and CMV serostatus was compiled. A later genetic analysis took genome-wide SNP genotypes for 398 of the 666 donors and used that subset as a discovery cohort. All discovery cohort repertoires had been generated using a single sequencing platform. HLA typing included class I and class II loci at four-digit resolution. The number of donors typed differed by locus, with about 629-630 for A, B, C, DRB1 and DQB1, around 500 for DQA1, over 600 for DPA1, and some 470 for DPB1. A handful of DR-DQ haplotypes were handled as single units for association and clustering because linkage in the cohort was strong. Among some 400 genotyped donors of the cohort, an average of approximately 230,000 unique TCR beta nucleotide sequences were sequenced per donor, roughly 20% of them non-productive. Study-wide conclusions, independent of this receptor: Because HLA typing was unavailable for some donors at each locus, only the typed subset was used in association tests. In a later analysis, HLA-associated TCR beta chains showed more clonal expansion and lower generation probabilities than non-associated chains that were equally common. In a later genetic analysis, fewer N-insertions in productive TCRs were reported among donors in an Asian-associated ancestry cluster than the roughly 640-donor mean. In the study, around 150 TCR beta chains were listed as associated with cytomegalovirus. Correlated functional status among segregating V segments might be attributable to linkage disequilibrium, but an unknown experimental factor could not be ruled out. Cytomegalovirus status was reported to be diagnosed by the classifier with high specificity and sensitivity in both the original and validation cohorts. According to a later analysis, most CMV-associated TCR beta chains appeared to be HLA-restricted, and the HLA associations seemed to be driven largely by CMV exposure. A group of highly shared sequence variants was considered likely to be a technical artifact of the sequencing pipeline. Presence/absence analyses assumed roughly uniform sequencing depth across donors, an assumption that may not hold. Across donors, most TCR sequences were observed very rarely, whereas some public TCRs were present in many individuals. A further reported finding was that TCR beta sequences accurately predicted the HLA-A and HLA-B alleles for most subjects in the first cohort. When HLA alleles, especially DR and DQ, strongly co-occurred, attributing TCR associations to individual alleles was difficult. Specific HLA alleles were associated with 15,000 to 20,000 TCR beta sequences at a false discovery rate of 0.05 in a later analysis. For the cohort, immune exposure information was limited to CMV serostatus. In a later analysis, several top co-occurrence clusters were reported to appear linked to parvovirus B19, influenza, CMV and Epstein-Barr virus. Broadly in line with IMGT annotations, most TCR beta V segments showed up in productive rearrangements about 90% or about 30% of the time in an earlier analysis of 450 to 750 of the donors. The authors suggested that the approach could potentially be extended to other disease states and immunological phenotypes. This cohort had only TCR beta chains sequenced, and the lack of alpha or paired-chain data limited which features could be detected. In vitro tests confirmed that a few of the cytomegalovirus-associated TCR beta chains recognize cytomegalovirus antigens. Some IMGT-functional V segments, including TRBV6-2 and TRBV6-3, could not be distinguished by the 87-base-pair reads and were therefore excluded. About 17 rarely observed V segments, including chromosome 9 orphons, were excluded from the earlier analysis of just under 600 of the donors because counts were too low. A later genetic analysis associated a missense DCLRE1C variant with V-gene and J-gene trimming of TCR beta chains, and an independent cohort replicated the association. According to a later analysis, TCR association rates differed among HLA loci, with DRB1 alleles showing the most associated TCRs and HLA-C alleles showing the fewest.

The library was made by the immunoSEQ multiplex PCR assay. The multiplex PCR relied on a mix of 60 forward primers for TCR Vbeta segments and 13 reverse primers for TCR Jbeta segments. The CDR3 region of rearranged TCR beta genes was amplified from genomic DNA by a multiplex PCR assay. On the Illumina HiSeq System, the amplified TCR beta libraries were sequenced as 87-base-pair reads. On the authors' methods: A later analysis tallied 80 million to 95 million unique TCR beta chains across the approximately 670 repertoires, and about 12 million of those chains were shared by two or more donors. A nearest-neighbor algorithm error-corrected the raw reads and collapsed the reads into unique sequences, merging closely related sequences to remove PCR and sequencing errors. V, D and J gene segments were assigned by aligning CDR3 sequences to IMGT reference sequences. Each retained sequence needed at least a six-nucleotide match to both a V gene segment and a J gene segment. Rearrangements were classified as productive when the CDR3 lacked stop codons and remained in frame with V and J, and all other rearrangements were classified as non-productive. Following IMGT convention, CDR3 was defined as the stretch from the second conserved V-encoded cysteine up to the conserved J-encoded phenylalanine. The earlier analysis of about 560 of the donors excluded any sequence lacking an unambiguous match to a single V gene segment. An earlier analysis of several hundred of the donors called V segments functional above 56.7% productive rearrangements and segregating when the between-donor standard deviation exceeded 5%. A statistical classification framework was developed to diagnose cytomegalovirus status using the catalog of TCR beta chain sequences. V and J gene assignment, in a later analysis, came from comparing TCR nucleotide sequences with IMGT/GENE-DB human TR gene sequences. Using the TCRdist pipeline, a later analysis assigned CDR3 sequences along with most-parsimonious VDJ recombination scenarios. In a later analysis, every TCR beta chain was defined by the combination of its CDR3 amino acid sequence and its V-gene family, and reads without a unique V-gene family were dropped. A later analysis removed over 500 highly shared, low-generation-probability nucleotide sequences to deal with suspected cross-contamination and a sequencing artifact. For each public chain, a later analysis derived a clonal expansion index from normalized ranks of inferred template counts within each repertoire. Generation probabilities in a later analysis came from a VDJ recombination model fitted to out-of-frame rearrangements, and those results were checked against IGoR. In a later analysis, TCR-TCR, TCR-HLA and TCR-CMV co-occurrence was scored with hypergeometric tests, and a repertoire-size bias correction was applied to TCR pairs. To estimate false discovery rates, a later analysis permuted the HLA or CMV assignments 20 times. A later analysis grouped co-occurring TCRs with DBSCAN, adding TCRdist sequence similarity when clustering within HLA-allele-positive subsets. Repertoires with fewer than 30,000 or more than 120,000 public chains were left out of co-occurrence clustering, as were a handful of repertoires with anomalous nucleotide sharing. TCRdb holds this immuneACCESS table with in-frame rearrangements only. Some clones are missing; in checked studies, unresolved V genes explain under half, and the rest has no known cause. Clone size and V and J calls were adopted from that table, with D and trimming inferred from the DNA. Present in this sample are about 170,000 clones, about 75% of which were seen just once. About 1.9% of the sample lies in the top ten.

In total, more than 500 healthy bone marrow donors made up the cohort. Cohort members were all nominally healthy when sampled, although unrecorded immune exposures were likely present. The donor was CMV seronegative and was included in the group of 352 seronegative cohort members. A peripheral blood sample was provided by each donor, and peripheral blood mononuclear cells were used for TCR beta sequencing. Genomic DNA was extracted from the blood cell samples with the Qiagen DNeasy Blood Extraction Kit. From the cysteine up to the phenylalanine, the CDR3 has a length of 15 residues. Of the read, only the CDR3 DNA is kept; its 45 bases are in frame from base 1. The germline V gene gives CDR1 as SGHRS and CDR2 as YFSETQ. The germline ends are 11 bases apart after V is trimmed by 0 bases and J by 5 bases. Details on this clone: Its recognized antigen is unknown. The sample holds no much larger clone one base away, and base qualities are not on file.

The sequencing input was PBMCs. The rearranged segments are TRBV5-1 and TRBJ1-4, with no reliable assignment of the D segment. The sequence derives from a female donor in good health and CMV-seronegative. The bases read TGCGCCAGCAGCTTGGGACCTGGCGGAAATGAAAAACTGTTTTTT. Its translation is CASSLGPGGNEKLFF.